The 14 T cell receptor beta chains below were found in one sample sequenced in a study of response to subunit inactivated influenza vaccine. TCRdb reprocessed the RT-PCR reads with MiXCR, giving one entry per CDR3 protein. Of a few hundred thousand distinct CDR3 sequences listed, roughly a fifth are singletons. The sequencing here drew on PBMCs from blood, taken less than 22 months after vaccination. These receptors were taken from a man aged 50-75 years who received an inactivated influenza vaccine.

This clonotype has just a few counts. The CDR3 region has the DNA TGCGCCAGCAGCGGTGGTTTCAACTACGAGCAGTACTTC. Protein product: CASSGGFNYEQYF. The chain has TRBV5-1 and TRBJ2-7; D is ambiguous. Looked up from germline, CDR1 is SGHRS and CDR2 is YFSETQ. V was clipped by 4 bases and J by 3 bases, with 11 bases between them. This CDR3 has 13 amino acids.

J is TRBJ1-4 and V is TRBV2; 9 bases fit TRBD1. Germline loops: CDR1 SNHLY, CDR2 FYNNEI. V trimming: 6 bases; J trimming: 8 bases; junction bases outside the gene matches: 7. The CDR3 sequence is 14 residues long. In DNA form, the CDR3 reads TGTGCCAGCAGCGGTGGGACAGGGTGGGAAAAACTGTTTTTT. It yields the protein CASSGGTGWEKLFF. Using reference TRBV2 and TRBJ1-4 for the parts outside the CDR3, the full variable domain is EPEVTQTPSHQVTQMGQEVILRCVPISNHLYFYWYRQILGQKVEFLVSFYNNEISEKSEIFDDQFSVERPDGSNFTLKIRSTKLEDSAMYFCASSGGTGWEKLFFGSGTQLSVL.

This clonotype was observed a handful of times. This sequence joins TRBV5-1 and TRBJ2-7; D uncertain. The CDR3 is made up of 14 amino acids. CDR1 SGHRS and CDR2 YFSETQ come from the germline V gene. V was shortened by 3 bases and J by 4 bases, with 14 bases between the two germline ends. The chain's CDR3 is CASSYSLEKYEQYF. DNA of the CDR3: TGCGCCAGCAGCTACAGCCTTGAGAAATACGAGCAGTACTTC.

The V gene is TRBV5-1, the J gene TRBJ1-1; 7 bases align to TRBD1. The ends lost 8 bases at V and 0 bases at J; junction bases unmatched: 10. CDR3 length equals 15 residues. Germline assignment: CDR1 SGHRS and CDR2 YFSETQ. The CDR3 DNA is TGCGCCAGTAAGACAGGGAACGATATGAACACTGAAGCTTTCTTT. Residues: CASKTGNDMNTEAFF.

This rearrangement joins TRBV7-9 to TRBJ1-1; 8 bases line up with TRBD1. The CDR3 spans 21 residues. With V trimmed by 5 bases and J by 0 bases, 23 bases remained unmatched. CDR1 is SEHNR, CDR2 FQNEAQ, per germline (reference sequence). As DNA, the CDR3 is TGTGCCAGCAGCCCAGGGGGCGGGACGCTATGGATTCGACATATGAACACTGAAGCTTTCTTT. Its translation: CASSPGGGTLWIRHMNTEAFF.

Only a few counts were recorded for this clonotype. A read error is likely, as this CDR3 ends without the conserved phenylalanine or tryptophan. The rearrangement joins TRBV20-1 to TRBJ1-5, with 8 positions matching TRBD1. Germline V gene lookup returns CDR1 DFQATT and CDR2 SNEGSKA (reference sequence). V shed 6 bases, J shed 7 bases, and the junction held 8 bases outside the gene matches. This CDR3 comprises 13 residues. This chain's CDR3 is CSAVQGVRQPQHL. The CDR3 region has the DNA TGCAGTGCCGTACAGGGGGTACGACAGCCCCAGCATCTT.

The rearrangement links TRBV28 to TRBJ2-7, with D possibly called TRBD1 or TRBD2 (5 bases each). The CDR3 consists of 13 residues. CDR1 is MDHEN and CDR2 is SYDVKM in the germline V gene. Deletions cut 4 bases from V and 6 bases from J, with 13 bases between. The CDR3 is CASSYRGAREQYF. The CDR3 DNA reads TGTGCCAGCAGTTACCGAGGGGCTCGCGAGCAGTACTTC. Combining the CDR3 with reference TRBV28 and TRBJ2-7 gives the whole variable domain DVKVTQSSRYLVKRTGEKVFLECVQDMDHENMFWYRQDPGLGLRLIYFSYDVKMKEKGDIPEGYSVSREKKERFSLILESASTNQTSMYLCASSYRGAREQYFGPGTRLTVT.

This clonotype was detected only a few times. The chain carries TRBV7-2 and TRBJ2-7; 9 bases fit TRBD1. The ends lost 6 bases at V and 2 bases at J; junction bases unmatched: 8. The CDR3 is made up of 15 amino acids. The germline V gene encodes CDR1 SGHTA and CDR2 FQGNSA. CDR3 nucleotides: TGTGCCAGCAGTCTCACGGACAGGGGAACCTACGAGCAGTACTTC. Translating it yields CASSLTDRGTYEQYF. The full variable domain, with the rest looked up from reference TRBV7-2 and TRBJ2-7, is GAGVSQSPSNKVTEKGKDVELRCDPISGHTALYWYRQSLGQGLEFLIYFQGNSAPDKSGLPSDRFSAERTGGSVSTLTIQRTQQEDSAVYLCASSLTDRGTYEQYFGPGTRLTVT.

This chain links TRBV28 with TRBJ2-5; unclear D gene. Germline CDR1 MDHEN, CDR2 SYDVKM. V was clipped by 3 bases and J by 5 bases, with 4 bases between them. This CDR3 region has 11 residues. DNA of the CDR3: TGTGCCAGCAGTTTTCTGGAGACCCAGTACTTC. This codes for CASSFLETQYF.

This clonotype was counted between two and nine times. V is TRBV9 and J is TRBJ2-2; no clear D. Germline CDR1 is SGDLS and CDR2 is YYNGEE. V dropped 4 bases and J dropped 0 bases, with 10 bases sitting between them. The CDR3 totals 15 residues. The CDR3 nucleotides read TGTGCCAGCAGCCACCCTGCGGCGAACACCGGGGAGCTGTTTTTT. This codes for CASSHPAANTGELFF.

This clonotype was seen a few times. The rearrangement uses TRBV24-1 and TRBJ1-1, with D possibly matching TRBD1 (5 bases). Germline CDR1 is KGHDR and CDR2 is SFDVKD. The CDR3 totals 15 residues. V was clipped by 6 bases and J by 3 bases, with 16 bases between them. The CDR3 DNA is TGTGCCACCAGTAGTAATGAGGGAGGGGACACTGAAGCTTTCTTT. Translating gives CATSSNEGGDTEAFF.

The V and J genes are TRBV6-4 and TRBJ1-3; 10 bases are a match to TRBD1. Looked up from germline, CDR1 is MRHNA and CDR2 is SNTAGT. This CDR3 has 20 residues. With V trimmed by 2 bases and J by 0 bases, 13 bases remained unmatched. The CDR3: CASSDLPGQGQKSSGNTIYF. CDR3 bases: TGTGCCAGCAGTGACCTCCCGGGACAGGGGCAAAAGAGCTCTGGAAACACCATATATTTT.

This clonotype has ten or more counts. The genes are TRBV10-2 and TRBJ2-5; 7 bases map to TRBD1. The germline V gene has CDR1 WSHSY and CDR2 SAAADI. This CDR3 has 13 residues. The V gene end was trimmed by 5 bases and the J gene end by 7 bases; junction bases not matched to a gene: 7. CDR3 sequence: CASSRQGPATQYF. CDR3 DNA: TGCGCCAGCAGTAGACAGGGACCGGCGACCCAGTACTTC.

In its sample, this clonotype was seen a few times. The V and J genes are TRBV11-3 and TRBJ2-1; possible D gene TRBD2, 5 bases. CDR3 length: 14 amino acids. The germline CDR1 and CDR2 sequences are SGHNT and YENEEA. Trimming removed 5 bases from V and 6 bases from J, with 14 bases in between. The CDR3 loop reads CASSQTLVPNEQFF. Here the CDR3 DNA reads TGTGCCAGCAGCCAAACACTAGTTCCCAATGAGCAGTTCTTC.